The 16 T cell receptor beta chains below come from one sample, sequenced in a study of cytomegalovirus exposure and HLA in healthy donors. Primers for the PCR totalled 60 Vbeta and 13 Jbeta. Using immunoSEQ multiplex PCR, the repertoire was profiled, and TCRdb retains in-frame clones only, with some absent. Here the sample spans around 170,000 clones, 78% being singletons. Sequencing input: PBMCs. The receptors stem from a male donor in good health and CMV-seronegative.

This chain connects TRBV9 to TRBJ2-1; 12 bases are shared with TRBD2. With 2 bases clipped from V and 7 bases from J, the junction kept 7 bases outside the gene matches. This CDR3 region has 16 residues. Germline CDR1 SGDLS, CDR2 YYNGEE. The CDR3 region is CASSVQGLAGKNEQFF. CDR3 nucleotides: TGTGCCAGCAGCGTTCAAGGACTAGCGGGGAAAAATGAGCAGTTCTTC.

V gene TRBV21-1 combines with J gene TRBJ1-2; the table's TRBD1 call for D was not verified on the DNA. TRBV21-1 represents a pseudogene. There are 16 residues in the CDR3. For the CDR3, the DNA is TGTGCCAGCAGAAACTCCGGGACACCACATAACTATGGCTACACCTTC. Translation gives CASRNSGTPHNYGYTF.

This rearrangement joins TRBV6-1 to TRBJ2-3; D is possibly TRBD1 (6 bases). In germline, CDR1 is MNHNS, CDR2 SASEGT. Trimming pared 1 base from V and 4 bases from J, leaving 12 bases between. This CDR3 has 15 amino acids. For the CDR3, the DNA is TGTGCCAGCAGTGAAGGGGGTAGGGGGTCAGATACGCAGTATTTT. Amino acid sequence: CASSEGGRGSDTQYF.

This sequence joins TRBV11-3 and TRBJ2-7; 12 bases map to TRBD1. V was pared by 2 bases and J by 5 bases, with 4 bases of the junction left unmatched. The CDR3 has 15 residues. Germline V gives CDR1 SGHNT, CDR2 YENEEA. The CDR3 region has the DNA TGTGCCAGCAGCTTATTGGGGACAGGGGGCGACGAGCAGTACTTC. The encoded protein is CASSLLGTGGDEQYF.

The CDR3 DNA sequence: TGTGCCAGCAGCTCCCCGGAAAGGGGCGACTACGAGCAGTACTTC. It specifies CASSSPERGDYEQYF. The rearrangement links TRBV5-5 to TRBJ2-7; TRBD1 might be the D (5 bases). CDR1 is SGHKS, CDR2 YYEKEE, per germline (reference sequence). This CDR3 spans 15 amino acids. Trimming cost V 3 bases and J 3 bases, with 16 bases left between them.

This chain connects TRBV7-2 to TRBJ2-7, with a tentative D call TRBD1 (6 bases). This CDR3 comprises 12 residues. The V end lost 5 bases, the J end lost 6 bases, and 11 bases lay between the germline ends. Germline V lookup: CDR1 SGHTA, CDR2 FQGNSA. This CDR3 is CASSRQGSEQYF. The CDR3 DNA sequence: TGTGCCAGCAGCCGCCAGGGGTCCGAGCAGTACTTC.

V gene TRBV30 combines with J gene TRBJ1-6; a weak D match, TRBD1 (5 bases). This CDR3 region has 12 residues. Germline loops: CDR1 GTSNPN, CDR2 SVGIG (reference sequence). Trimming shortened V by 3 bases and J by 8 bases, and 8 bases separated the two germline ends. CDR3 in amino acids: CAWRRDDSPLHF. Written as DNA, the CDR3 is TGTGCCTGGAGGCGGGACGATTCACCCCTCCACTTT.

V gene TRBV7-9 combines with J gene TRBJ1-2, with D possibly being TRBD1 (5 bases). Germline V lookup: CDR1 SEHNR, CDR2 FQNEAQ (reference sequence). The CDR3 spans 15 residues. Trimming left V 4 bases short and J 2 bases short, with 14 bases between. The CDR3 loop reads CASSSPDSRNYGYTF. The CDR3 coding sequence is TGTGCCAGCAGCTCTCCAGACAGCCGGAACTATGGCTACACCTTC.

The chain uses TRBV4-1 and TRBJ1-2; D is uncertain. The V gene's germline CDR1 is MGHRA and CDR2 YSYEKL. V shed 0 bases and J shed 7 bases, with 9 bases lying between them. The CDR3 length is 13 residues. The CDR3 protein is CASSQDSSGGYTF. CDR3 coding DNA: TGCGCCAGCAGCCAAGATTCTAGCGGTGGCTACACCTTC.

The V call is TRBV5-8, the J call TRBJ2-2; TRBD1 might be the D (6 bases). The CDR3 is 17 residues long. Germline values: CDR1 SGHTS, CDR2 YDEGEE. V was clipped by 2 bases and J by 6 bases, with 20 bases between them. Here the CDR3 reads CASSFSSTGSTAGELFF. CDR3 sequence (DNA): TGTGCCAGCAGCTTCAGTTCTACAGGGAGCACCGCCGGGGAGCTGTTTTTT. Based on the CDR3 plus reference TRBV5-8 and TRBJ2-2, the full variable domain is EAGVTQSPTHLIKTRGQQATLRCSPISGHTSVYWYQQALGLGLQFLLWYDEGEERNRGNFPPRFSGRQFPNYSSELNVNALELEDSALYLCASSFSSTGSTAGELFFGEGSRLTVL.

In DNA form, the CDR3 reads TGTGCCAGTACTTACCGATACAGGGGGCGTTTAGATCAGCCCCAGCATTTT. This gives the protein CASTYRYRGRLDQPQHF. This sequence joins TRBV28 and TRBJ1-5; 9 bases align to TRBD1. Germline loops: CDR1 MDHEN, CDR2 SYDVKM. The length of the CDR3 is 17 residues. Germline trimming cut 9 bases from V and 5 bases from J; bases unmatched to any gene: 17.

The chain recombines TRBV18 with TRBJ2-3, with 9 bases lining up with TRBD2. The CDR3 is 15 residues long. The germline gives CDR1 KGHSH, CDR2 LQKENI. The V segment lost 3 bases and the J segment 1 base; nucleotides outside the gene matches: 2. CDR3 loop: CASSPSGSGTDTQYF. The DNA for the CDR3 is TGTGCCAGCTCACCTAGCGGGAGCGGCACAGATACGCAGTATTTT.

Here the CDR3 reads CASSLFLAGGSGTDTQYF. The DNA for the CDR3 is TGTGCCAGCAGCTTGTTTTTAGCGGGGGGGAGTGGGACAGATACGCAGTATTTT. This chain connects TRBV7-8 to TRBJ2-3; 11 bases match TRBD2. This CDR3 region has 18 residues. Trimming removed 3 bases from V and 3 bases from J; junction bases left unmatched: 11. The germline gives CDR1 SGHVS, CDR2 FQNEAQ.

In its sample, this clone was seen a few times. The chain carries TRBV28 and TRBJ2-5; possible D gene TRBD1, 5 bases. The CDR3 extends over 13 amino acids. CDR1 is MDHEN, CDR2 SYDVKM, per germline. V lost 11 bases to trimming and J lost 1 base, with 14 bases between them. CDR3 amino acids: CALGHRFQETQYF. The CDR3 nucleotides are TGTGCCCTTGGACACCGTTTCCAAGAGACCCAGTACTTC.

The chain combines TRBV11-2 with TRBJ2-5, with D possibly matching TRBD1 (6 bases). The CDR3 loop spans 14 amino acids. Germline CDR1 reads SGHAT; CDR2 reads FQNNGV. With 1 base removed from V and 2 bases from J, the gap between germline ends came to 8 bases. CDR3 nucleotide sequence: TGTGCCAGCAGCTTAGCAGGGGCACAAGAGACCCAGTACTTC. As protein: CASSLAGAQETQYF.

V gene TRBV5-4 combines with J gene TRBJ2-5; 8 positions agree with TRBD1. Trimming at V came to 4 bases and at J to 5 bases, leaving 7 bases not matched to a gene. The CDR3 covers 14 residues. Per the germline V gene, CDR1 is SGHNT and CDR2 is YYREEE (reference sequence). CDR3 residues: CASSMQGAIETQYF. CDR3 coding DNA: TGTGCCAGCAGCATGCAGGGGGCCATTGAGACCCAGTACTTC. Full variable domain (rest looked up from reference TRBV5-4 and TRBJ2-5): ETGVTQSPTHLIKTRGQQVTLRCSSQSGHNTVSWYQQALGQGPQFIFQYYREEENGRGNFPPRFSGLQFPNYSSELNVNALELDDSALYLCASSMQGAIETQYFGPGTRLLVL.